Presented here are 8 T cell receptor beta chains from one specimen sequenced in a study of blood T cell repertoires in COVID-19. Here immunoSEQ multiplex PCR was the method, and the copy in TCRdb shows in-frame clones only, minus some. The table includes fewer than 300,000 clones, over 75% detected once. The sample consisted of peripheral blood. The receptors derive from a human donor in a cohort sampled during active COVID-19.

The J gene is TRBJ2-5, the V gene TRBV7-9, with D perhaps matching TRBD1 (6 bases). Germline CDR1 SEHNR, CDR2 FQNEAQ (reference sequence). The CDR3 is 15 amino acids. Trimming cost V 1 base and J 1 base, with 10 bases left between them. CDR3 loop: CASSLGGTPQETQYF. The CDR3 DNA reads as TGTGCCAGCAGCTTAGGAGGGACACCCCAAGAGACCCAGTACTTC.

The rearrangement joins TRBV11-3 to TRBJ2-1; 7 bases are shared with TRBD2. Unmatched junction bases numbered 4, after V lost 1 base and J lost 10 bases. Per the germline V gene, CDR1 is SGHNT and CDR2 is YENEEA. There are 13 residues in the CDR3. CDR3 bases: TGTGCCAGCAGCTTAGGCCTAGCGGACGAGCAGTTCTTC. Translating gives CASSLGLADEQFF.

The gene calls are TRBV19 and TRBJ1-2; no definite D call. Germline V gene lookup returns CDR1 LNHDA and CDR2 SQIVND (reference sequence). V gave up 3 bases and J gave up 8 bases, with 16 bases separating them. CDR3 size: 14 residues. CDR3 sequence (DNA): TGTGCCAGTAGTATTTTAGCGGATCGGGGAGGCTACACCTTC. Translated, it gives CASSILADRGGYTF.

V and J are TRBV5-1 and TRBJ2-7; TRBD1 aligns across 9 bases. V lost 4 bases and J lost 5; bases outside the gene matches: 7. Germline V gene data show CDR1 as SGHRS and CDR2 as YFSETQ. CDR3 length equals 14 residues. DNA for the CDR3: TGCGCCAGCAGCGCTGGGACAGGGTGGAACGAGCAGTACTTC. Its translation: CASSAGTGWNEQYF.

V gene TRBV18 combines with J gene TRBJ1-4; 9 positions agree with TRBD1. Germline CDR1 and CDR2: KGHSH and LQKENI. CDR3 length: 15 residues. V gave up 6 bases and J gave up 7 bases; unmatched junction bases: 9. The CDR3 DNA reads TGTGCCAGCTCCCAACAGGGACAGGGTATTGAAAAACTGTTTTTT. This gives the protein CASSQQGQGIEKLFF.

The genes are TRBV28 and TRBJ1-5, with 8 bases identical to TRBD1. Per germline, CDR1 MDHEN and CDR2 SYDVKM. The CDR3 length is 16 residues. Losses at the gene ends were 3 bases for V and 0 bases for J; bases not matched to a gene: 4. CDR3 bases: TGTGCCAGCAGTTTTCGAGGACAGGGTAGCAATCAGCCCCAGCATTTT. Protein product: CASSFRGQGSNQPQHF.

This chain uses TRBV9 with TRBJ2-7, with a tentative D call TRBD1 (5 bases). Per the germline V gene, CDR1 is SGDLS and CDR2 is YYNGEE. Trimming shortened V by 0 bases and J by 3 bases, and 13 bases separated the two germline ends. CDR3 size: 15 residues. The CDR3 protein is CASSVGPDTRYEQYF. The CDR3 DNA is TGTGCCAGCAGCGTAGGACCGGACACCCGCTACGAGCAGTACTTC. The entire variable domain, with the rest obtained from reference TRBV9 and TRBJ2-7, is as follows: DSGVTQTPKHLITATGQRVTLRCSPRSGDLSVYWYQQSLDQGLQFLIQYYNGEERAKGNILERFSAQQFPDLHSELNLSSLELGDSALYFCASSVGPDTRYEQYFGPGTRLTVT.

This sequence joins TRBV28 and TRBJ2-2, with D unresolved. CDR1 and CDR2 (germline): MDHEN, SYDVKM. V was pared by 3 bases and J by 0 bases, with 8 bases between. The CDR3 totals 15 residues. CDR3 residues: CASSFRLANTGELFF. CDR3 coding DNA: TGTGCCAGCAGTTTTCGGCTAGCGAACACCGGGGAGCTGTTTTTT.